This T cell receptor (beta chain) was retrieved from a study of control samples from healthy donors and cancer patients. V lost 2 bases to trimming and J lost 4 bases; unmatched junction nucleotides: 2. Looked up from germline, CDR1 is MNHNS and CDR2 is SASEGT. This CDR3 contains 15 residues. Concerning this clone itself: This CDR3 is also generated by other DNA sequences in the sample.

Assay used: immunoSEQ multiplex PCR; TCRdb lists only in-frame clones, some missing. The sample holds roughly 86,000 clones, about 92% seen once. Sequenced material: blood. This clonotype originated in a woman aged 25-40 years in good health. V gene TRBV6-1 combines with J gene TRBJ2-5; 12 nucleotides agree with TRBD2. DNA for the CDR3: TGTGCCAGCAGTGAACTAGCGGGGGGGCCAGAGACCCAGTACTTC. Protein: CASSELAGGPETQYF.